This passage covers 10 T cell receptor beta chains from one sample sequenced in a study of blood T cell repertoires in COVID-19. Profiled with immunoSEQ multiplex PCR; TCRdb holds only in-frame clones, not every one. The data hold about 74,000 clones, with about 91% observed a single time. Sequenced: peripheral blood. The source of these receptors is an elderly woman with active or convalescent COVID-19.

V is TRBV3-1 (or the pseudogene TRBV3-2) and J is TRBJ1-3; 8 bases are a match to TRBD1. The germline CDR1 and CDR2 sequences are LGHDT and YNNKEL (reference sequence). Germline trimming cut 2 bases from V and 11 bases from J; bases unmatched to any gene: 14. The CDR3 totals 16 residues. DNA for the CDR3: TGTGCCAGCAGCCAAACCGGGACAGGATTCGCAGGGGCCATATATTTT. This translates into CASSQTGTGFAGAIYF.

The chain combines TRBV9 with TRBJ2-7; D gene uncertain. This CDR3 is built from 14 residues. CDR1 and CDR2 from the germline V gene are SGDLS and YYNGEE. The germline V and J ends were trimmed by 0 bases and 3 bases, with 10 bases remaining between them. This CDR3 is CASSVGNSFYEQYF. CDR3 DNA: TGTGCCAGCAGCGTAGGGAACAGTTTCTACGAGCAGTACTTC.

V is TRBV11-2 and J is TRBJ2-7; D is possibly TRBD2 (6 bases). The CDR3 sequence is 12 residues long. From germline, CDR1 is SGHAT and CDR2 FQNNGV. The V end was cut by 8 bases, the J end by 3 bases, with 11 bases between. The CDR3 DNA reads TGTGCCAGCGGGGGGTCCAGCTACGAGCAGTACTTC. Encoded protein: CASGGSSYEQYF.

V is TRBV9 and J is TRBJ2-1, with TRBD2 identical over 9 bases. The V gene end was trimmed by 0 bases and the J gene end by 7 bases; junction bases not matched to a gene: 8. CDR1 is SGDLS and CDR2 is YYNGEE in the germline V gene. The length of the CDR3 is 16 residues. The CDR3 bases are TGTGCCAGCAGCGTAGCCACCCTAGCGGGATCTAATGAGCAGTTCTTC. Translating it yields CASSVATLAGSNEQFF.

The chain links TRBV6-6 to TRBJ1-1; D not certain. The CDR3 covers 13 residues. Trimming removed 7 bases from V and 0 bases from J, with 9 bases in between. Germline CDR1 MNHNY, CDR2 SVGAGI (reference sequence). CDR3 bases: TGTGCCAGCATACAGCAAATGAACACTGAAGCTTTCTTT. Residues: CASIQQMNTEAFF.

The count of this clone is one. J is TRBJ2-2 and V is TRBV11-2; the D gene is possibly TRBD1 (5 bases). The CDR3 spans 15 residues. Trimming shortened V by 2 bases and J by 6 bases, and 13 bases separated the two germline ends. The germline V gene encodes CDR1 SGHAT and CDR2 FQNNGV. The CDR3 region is CASSLRGVVPGELFF. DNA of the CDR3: TGTGCCAGCAGCTTAAGGGGCGTGGTCCCCGGGGAGCTGTTTTTT.

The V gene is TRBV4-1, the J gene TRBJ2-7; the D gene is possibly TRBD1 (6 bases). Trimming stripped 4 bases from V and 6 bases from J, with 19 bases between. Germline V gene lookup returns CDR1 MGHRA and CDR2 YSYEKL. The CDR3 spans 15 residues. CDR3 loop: CASSRDRNSPGEQYF. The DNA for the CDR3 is TGCGCCAGCAGCCGCGACAGGAACTCCCCCGGCGAGCAGTACTTC.

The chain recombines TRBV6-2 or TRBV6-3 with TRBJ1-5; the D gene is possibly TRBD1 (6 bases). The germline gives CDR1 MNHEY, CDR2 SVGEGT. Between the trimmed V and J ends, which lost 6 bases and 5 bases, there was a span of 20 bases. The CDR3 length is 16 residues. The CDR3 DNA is TGTGCCAGCAGCCCCCCGGGACACTCAATTTATCAGCCCCAGCATTTT. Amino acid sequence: CASSPPGHSIYQPQHF.

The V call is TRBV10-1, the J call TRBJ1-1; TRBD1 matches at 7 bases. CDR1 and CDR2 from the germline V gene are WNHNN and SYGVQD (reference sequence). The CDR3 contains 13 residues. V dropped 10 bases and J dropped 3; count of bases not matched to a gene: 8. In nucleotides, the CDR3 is TGCGCCACACAACAGGGGCCGGACACTGAAGCTTTCTTT. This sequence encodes CATQQGPDTEAFF.

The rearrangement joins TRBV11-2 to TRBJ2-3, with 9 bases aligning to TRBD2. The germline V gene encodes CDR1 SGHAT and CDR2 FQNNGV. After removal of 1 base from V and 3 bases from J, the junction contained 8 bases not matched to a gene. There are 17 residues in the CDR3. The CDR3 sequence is CASSLVGGGAWTDTQYF. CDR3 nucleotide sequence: TGTGCCAGCAGCTTAGTAGGCGGGGGGGCGTGGACAGATACGCAGTATTTT.